This T cell receptor (beta chain) derives from a study of response to subunit inactivated influenza vaccine. Study-wide points: Researchers suggested that each seasonal influenza vaccination recruits few new T cells.

TCRdb ran MiXCR on the RT-PCR reads and lists one entry per CDR3 protein. This sample carries hundreds of thousands of distinct CDR3 sequences, 15% to 17% of them seen once, and the ten largest clones take roughly 12%. Looked up from germline, CDR1 is SQVTM and CDR2 is ANQGSEA. Trimming stripped 4 bases from V and 4 bases from J, with 10 bases between. The CDR3 is 12 amino acids. Notes on this clonotype: Its antigen is not known.

This clonotype was obtained from a man aged 50 to 59 who received an inactivated influenza vaccine. Sequenced material: PBMCs from blood, taken less than 13 days after vaccination. The chain links TRBV29-1 to TRBJ2-5; D remains ambiguous. This CDR3 is CSVVGLRETQYF. In DNA, the CDR3 is TGCAGCGTTGTTGGGCTCAGAGAGACCCAGTACTTC.